Following are 9 T cell receptor beta chains from one sample sequenced in a study of molecular identifiers for immune sequencing clone quantification. TCRdb passed the PCR reads through MiXCR, listing each CDR3 protein once. There are around 100,000 distinct CDR3 sequences in the sample; 36% occur only once, and 4% to 5% lies in the top ten. The sample consisted of naive CD8+ T cells from blood, with Jurkat cell RNA spiked in. Subset meaning: FACS-sorted CD8+CD4-CCR7+CD45RA+ naive T cells. The receptors derive from a human donor in good health. Some libraries in this study had Jurkat cell RNA spiked in.

This clonotype was seen many times. The V call is TRBV5-1, the J call TRBJ1-4, with D uncertain. The CDR3 consists of 11 residues. Germline V lookup: CDR1 SGHRS, CDR2 YFSETQ. V was trimmed by 2 bases and J by 10 bases, leaving 6 bases between them. The chain's CDR3 is CASSFRGKLFF. CDR3 in DNA: TGCGCCAGCAGCTTTCGTGGAAAACTGTTTTTT.

This clonotype has just a few counts. The rearrangement joins TRBV16 to TRBJ1-2; no clear D. V was trimmed by 6 bases and J by 2 bases, leaving 10 bases between them. In germline, CDR1 is KGHSY, CDR2 FQNENV. This CDR3 has 13 residues. Here the CDR3 DNA reads TGTGCCAGCAGTCAGACCGAAAACTATGGCTACACCTTC. It codes for CASSQTENYGYTF.

The chain has TRBV6-5 and TRBJ2-1, with D possibly matching TRBD1 (6 bases). Germline V lookup: CDR1 MNHEY, CDR2 SVGAGI. With 6 bases removed from V and 14 bases from J, the gap between germline ends came to 17 bases. CDR3 length equals 12 residues. DNA for the CDR3: TGTGCCAGCAGGACGGTTCTAGAGGGGGAGTTCTTC. Its translation: CASRTVLEGEFF.

This chain joins TRBV27 and TRBJ2-6, with a possible D match to TRBD1 (6 bases). The germline V and J ends were trimmed by 11 bases and 2 bases, with 22 bases remaining between them. The CDR3 extends over 17 amino acids. Germline assignment: CDR1 MNHEY and CDR2 SMNVEV (reference sequence). CDR3 in amino acids: CASRGDRTVPGANVLTF. The CDR3 nucleotides are TGTGCCTCCAGGGGAGACAGGACGGTACCTGGGGCCAACGTCCTGACTTTC.

This clonotype occurred a few times. This rearrangement joins TRBV9 to TRBJ2-4, with 8 bases matching TRBD1. The junction had 9 bases not matched to a gene; V was cut back by 2 bases and J by 5 bases. The CDR3 consists of 16 residues. Germline V CDR1 and CDR2: SGDLS, YYNGEE. The CDR3 coding sequence is TGTGCCAGCAGCGTTTATCCGGACAGGGCCCAAAACATTCAGTACTTC. Amino acid sequence: CASSVYPDRAQNIQYF.

Comment on this clonotype: This clone may be a read error of a much larger clone one base away. This chain connects TRBV11-2 to TRBJ2-7; D is unclear. The CDR3 has 15 residues. From germline, CDR1 is SGHAT and CDR2 FQNNGV. CDR3 region: CASSFASGPSYERYF. CDR3 DNA: TGTGCCAGCAGCTTTGCGTCGGGCCCCTCCTACGAGCGGTACTTC.

The chain couples TRBV19 to TRBJ1-1; D is uncertain. The germline V gene has CDR1 LNHDA and CDR2 SQIVND (reference sequence). This CDR3 is 13 amino acids long. V gave up 7 bases and J gave up 2 bases, with 11 bases separating them. The CDR3 spells CASNTWGNTEAFF. Here the CDR3 DNA reads TGTGCCAGTAATACCTGGGGAAACACTGAAGCTTTCTTT.

This clonotype came up many times. This chain connects TRBV7-9 to TRBJ2-3; 9 positions match TRBD2. Germline V gene lookup returns CDR1 SEHNR and CDR2 FQNEAQ (reference sequence). The V and J ends lost 3 bases and 3 bases, in that order; junction bases with no gene match: 4. CDR3 size: 15 residues. The CDR3 loop reads CASSFSSGKTDTQYF. CDR3 DNA sequence: TGTGCCAGCAGCTTCTCTAGCGGGAAGACAGATACGCAGTATTTT.

The rearrangement joins TRBV11-2 to TRBJ2-7; 12 bases match TRBD2. This CDR3 has 17 residues. V lost 1 base to trimming and J lost 2 bases; unmatched junction nucleotides: 6. Germline V CDR1 and CDR2: SGHAT, FQNNGV. The CDR3 region is CASSLATSGRFAYEQYF. The CDR3 bases are TGTGCCAGCAGCTTAGCAACTAGCGGGAGGTTCGCCTACGAGCAGTACTTC.